This T cell receptor (beta chain) was retrieved from a study of blood T cell repertoires in COVID-19. TCRdb's table, derived via immunoSEQ multiplex PCR, lists solely in-frame clones and lacks some. The sample shows 300,000 to 450,000 clones, roughly 84% of them seen only once. V lost 0 bases, J lost 6 bases, and 4 bases stayed unmatched. The CDR3 loop spans 14 amino acids. CDR1 and CDR2 from the germline V gene are SGHTA and FQGNSA. What was sequenced was PBMCs or T cells enriched from blood (not recorded which). The receptor comes from a woman younger than 45 who had recovered from COVID-19. V and J are TRBV7-2 and TRBJ1-1, with 7 bases aligning to TRBD1. The CDR3 sequence is CASSLAQTGSEAFF. The CDR3 DNA is TGTGCCAGCAGCTTAGCGCAGACAGGGTCTGAAGCTTTCTTT.